This T cell receptor beta chain was sequenced for a study of cytomegalovirus exposure and HLA in healthy donors (TCRdb year 2017). The study in broad terms: According to an earlier analysis of a few hundred of the donors, roughly 180 million T cells yielded 117 million unique TCR beta sequences and around 280 Gb of sequence data. About 310 gigabases of sequencing data and approximately 84 million unique TCR sequences were included in an early release covering 550 to 800 HLA-typed donors. Of the roughly 400 genotyped donors, over 70% fell in the genetic ancestry cluster associated with self-reported Caucasian donors. The study aimed to test whether signatures of past pathogen exposure could be identified by cataloging public T cell receptors. The study profiled the T cell repertoires of around 700 subjects by immunosequencing and related them to cytomegalovirus serostatus. A separate validation cohort of roughly 110 different subjects was used in addition to the roughly 700-subject first cohort. High-throughput TCR immunosequencing, statistical association of individual TCRs with disease status, and machine learning were combined to predict cytomegalovirus infection status. A later analysis re-examined previously published TCR beta repertoires from more than 650 donors and added high-resolution HLA genotyping to investigate patterns of TCR occurrence. Rather than drawing on any new phenotypic data, the later analysis identified candidate immune exposures from TCR beta sequences and the way those sequences occurred across donors. To decide whether each TCR beta V gene segment behaved as functional or pseudogenic, an earlier analysis of several hundred of the donors relied on high-throughput TCR beta sequencing. Donor age, sex, ethnicity and CMV serostatus were compiled together with the repertoire data. In a later genetic analysis, genome-wide SNP genotypes for about 55% of the roughly 700 donors were used, and that subset was treated as a discovery cohort. Every repertoire in the discovery cohort had been generated on one and the same sequencing platform. HLA typing covered class I and class II loci at four-digit resolution. Typing coverage differed by locus: A, B, C, DRB1 and DQB1 were typed in about 620-640 donors, DQA1 in approximately 520, DPA1 in approximately 610, and DPB1 in just under 490. Roughly 5 DR-DQ haplotypes were handled as single units for association and clustering, since linkage in the cohort was strong. On average, roughly 240,000 unique TCR beta nucleotide sequences were sequenced per donor among about 400 genotyped donors of the cohort, with roughly 18% of those sequences being non-productive. The full study reports these points: Linkage disequilibrium might explain the correlated functional status among segregating V segments, but an unknown experimental factor could not be ruled out. Compared with equally common non-associated chains, HLA-associated TCR beta chains in a later analysis were more clonally expanded and had lower generation probabilities. Most CMV-associated TCR beta chains appeared to be HLA-restricted in a later analysis, and the HLA associations seemed to be driven largely by CMV exposure. In the study, around 160 TCR beta chains were listed as associated with cytomegalovirus. Most TCR sequences were seen in very few donors, while some public TCRs were found in many individuals. Presence/absence analyses assumed roughly uniform sequencing depth across donors, an assumption that may not hold. A further reported finding was that TCR beta sequences accurately predicted the HLA-A and HLA-B alleles for most subjects in the first cohort. About 17 rarely observed V segments, including chromosome 9 orphons, were excluded from the earlier analysis of some 590 of the donors because counts were too low. The only immune exposure information available for the cohort was CMV serostatus. In a later analysis, several top co-occurrence clusters were reported to appear linked to parvovirus B19, influenza, CMV and Epstein-Barr virus. Some IMGT-functional V segments, including TRBV6-2 and TRBV6-3, could not be distinguished by the 87-base-pair reads and were therefore excluded. A few of the identified cytomegalovirus-associated TCR beta chains were confirmed in vitro to be specific for cytomegalovirus antigens. A group of highly shared sequence variants was considered likely to be a technical artifact of the sequencing pipeline. A later genetic analysis associated a missense DCLRE1C variant with V-gene and J-gene trimming of TCR beta chains, and an independent cohort replicated the association. Assigning TCR associations to individual alleles was difficult when HLA alleles, especially DR and DQ, strongly co-occurred. According to the authors, the approach could potentially be generalized to other disease states and immunological phenotypes. In an earlier analysis of fewer than 700 of the donors, most TCR beta V segments appeared in productive rearrangements about 90% or about 30% of the time, broadly matching IMGT annotations. The cohort was sequenced for TCR beta chains only, and without alpha or paired-chain data the features that could be detected were limited. Because some donors lacked HLA typing at each locus, the association tests relied only on the typed subset. At a false discovery rate of 0.05, a later analysis linked roughly 17,000 TCR beta sequences to specific HLA alleles. Compared with the approximately 700-donor mean, donors in an Asian-associated ancestry cluster had fewer N-insertions in productive TCRs, according to a later genetic analysis. The classifier was reported to diagnose cytomegalovirus status with high specificity and sensitivity in both the original cohort and the validation cohort. In a later analysis, the rate of TCR association differed among HLA loci, with DRB1 alleles having the most associated TCRs and HLA-C alleles having the fewest.

In total, 666 healthy bone marrow donors made up the cohort. At the time of sampling, every cohort member was nominally healthy, though immune exposures that went unrecorded were likely present. The donor was CMV seronegative and was included in the group of 352 seronegative cohort members. Every donor gave a peripheral blood sample, and the peripheral blood mononuclear cells from that sample were used for TCR beta sequencing. Genomic DNA extraction from the blood cell samples was performed with the Qiagen DNeasy Blood Extraction Kit. To prepare the library, the immunoSEQ multiplex PCR assay was applied. For the multiplex PCR, a mixture combining 60 forward primers for TCR Vbeta segments and 13 reverse primers for TCR Jbeta segments was used. A multiplex PCR assay on genomic DNA amplified the CDR3 region of rearranged TCR beta genes. On the Illumina HiSeq System, the amplified TCR beta libraries were sequenced as 87-base-pair reads. Turning to the authors' computational methods: Across the 670 or so repertoires, a later analysis counted 80 million or so unique TCR beta chains, approximately 10 million of which were shared by at least two donors. Raw reads were error-corrected and collapsed into unique sequences by a nearest-neighbor algorithm in which closely related sequences were merged to remove PCR and sequencing errors. CDR3 sequences were aligned to IMGT reference sequences to assign V, D and J gene segments. For a sequence to be retained, a match of at least six nucleotides to both a V gene segment and a J gene segment was required. Rearrangements were called productive when the CDR3 lacked stop codons and stayed in frame with V and J; all others were non-productive. CDR3 was defined by IMGT convention, running from the second conserved V-encoded cysteine to the conserved J-encoded phenylalanine. Sequences without an unambiguous match to a single V gene segment were excluded from the earlier analysis of 450 to 650 of the donors. An earlier analysis of almost 600 of the donors classified V segments as functional when productive rearrangements were above 56.7% and as segregating when the standard deviation between donors was above 5%. A statistical classification framework was built for diagnosing cytomegalovirus status from the catalog of TCR beta chain sequences. In a later analysis, V and J genes were assigned by comparing TCR nucleotide sequences against IMGT/GENE-DB human TR gene sequences. A later analysis assigned CDR3 sequences and most-parsimonious VDJ recombination scenarios with the TCRdist pipeline. In a later analysis, each TCR beta chain was defined by its CDR3 amino acid sequence together with its V-gene family, and reads lacking a unique V-gene family were excluded. A later analysis removed 592 highly shared, low-generation-probability nucleotide sequences to deal with suspected cross-contamination and a sequencing artifact. For each public chain, a later analysis derived a clonal expansion index from normalized ranks of inferred template counts within each repertoire. Generation probabilities in a later analysis came from a VDJ recombination model fitted to out-of-frame rearrangements, and those results were checked against IGoR. In a later analysis, hypergeometric tests were used to score TCR-TCR, TCR-HLA and TCR-CMV co-occurrence, with a repertoire-size bias correction applied to TCR pairs. False discovery rates were estimated in a later analysis by permuting HLA or CMV assignments 20 times. In a later analysis, co-occurring TCRs were grouped using DBSCAN, and TCRdist sequence similarity was added for clustering within HLA-allele-positive subsets. Repertoires with fewer than 30,000 or more than 120,000 public chains were left out of co-occurrence clustering, as were about five repertoires with anomalous nucleotide sharing. TCRdb re-hosts the immuneACCESS table, in-frame sequences only. Its copies lack some clones; in the studies checked, an unresolved V gene accounts for under half of them, and the cause for the rest is not known. V and J calls and clone size are those listed in that table; D and trimming were worked out from the DNA. Across this sample there are about 180,000 clones, with 77% seen only once. The top ten hold 1.4% to 1.5% of the sample.

This clone occurred a few times. It lacks a known antigen. Base quality data are lacking; no much larger clone is found one base away. Including the terminal cysteine and phenylalanine, the CDR3 comprises 16 residues. Of all the DNA, just the CDR3 is kept, 48 bases in frame from base 1. The germline V gene gives CDR1 as LGHNA and CDR2 as YSLEER. V and J lose 4 bases and 7 bases, and a span of 22 bases separates them. Source material: PBMCs. Recombination connected TRBV4-3 to TRBJ1-2; the D gene is perhaps TRBD1, on 5 matching bases. This receptor was obtained from a man between 18 and 29 years old in good health and CMV-seronegative. CDR3 loop: CASSPTRREKRGGYTF. In nucleotides, the sequence is TGCGCCAGCAGCCCCACTCGCCGGGAGAAAAGGGGTGGCTACACCTTC.